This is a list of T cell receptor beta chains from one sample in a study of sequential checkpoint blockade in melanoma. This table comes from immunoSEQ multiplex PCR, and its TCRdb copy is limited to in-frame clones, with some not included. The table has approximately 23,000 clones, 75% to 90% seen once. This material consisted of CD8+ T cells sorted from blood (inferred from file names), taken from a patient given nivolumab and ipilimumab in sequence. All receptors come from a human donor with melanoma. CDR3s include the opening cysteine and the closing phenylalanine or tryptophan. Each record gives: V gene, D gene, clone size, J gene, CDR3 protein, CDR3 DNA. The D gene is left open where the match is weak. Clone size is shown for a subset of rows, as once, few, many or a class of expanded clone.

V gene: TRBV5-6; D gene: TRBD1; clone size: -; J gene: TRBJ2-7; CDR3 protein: CASSWDRGDYEQYF; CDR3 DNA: TGTGCCAGCAGCTGGGACAGGGGGGACTACGAGCAGTACTTC
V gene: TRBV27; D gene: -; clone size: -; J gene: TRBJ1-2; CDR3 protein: CASSLNPGTLGYTF; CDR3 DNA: TGTGCCAGCAGTTTAAACCCCGGGACACTGGGCTACACCTTC
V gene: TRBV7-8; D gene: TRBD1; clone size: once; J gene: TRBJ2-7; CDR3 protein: CASSKRTGVLAVYEQYF; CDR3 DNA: TGTGCCAGCAGCAAAAGGACAGGGGTACTAGCTGTCTACGAGCAGTACTTC
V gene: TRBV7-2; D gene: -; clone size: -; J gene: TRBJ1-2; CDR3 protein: CASSLGVGFGYTF; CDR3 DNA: TGTGCCAGCAGCTTAGGAGTTGGTTTTGGCTACACCTTC
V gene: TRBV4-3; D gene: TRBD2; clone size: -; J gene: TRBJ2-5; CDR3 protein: CASSLGLAGGRSGETQYF; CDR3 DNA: TGCGCCAGCAGCCTCGGACTAGCGGGGGGGCGTAGTGGGGAGACCCAGTACTTC
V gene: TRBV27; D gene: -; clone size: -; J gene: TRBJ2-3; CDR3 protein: CASSLSHRAYKGVTQYF; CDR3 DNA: TGTGCCAGCAGTTTATCCCACCGGGCCTACAAGGGAGTTACGCAGTATTTT
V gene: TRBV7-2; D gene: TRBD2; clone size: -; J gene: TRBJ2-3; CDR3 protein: CASSEPRRGGPDTQYF; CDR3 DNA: TGTGCCAGCAGCGAGCCCCGGCGGGGGGGGCCAGATACGCAGTATTTT
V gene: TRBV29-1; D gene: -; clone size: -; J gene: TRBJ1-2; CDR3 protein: CSVESPQGYGYTF; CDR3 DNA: TGCAGCGTCGAATCACCCCAGGGGTATGGCTACACCTTC
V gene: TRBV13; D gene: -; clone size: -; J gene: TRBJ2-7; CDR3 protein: CASNSGLPEQYF; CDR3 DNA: TGTGCCAGCAATTCGGGACTCCCCGAGCAGTACTTC
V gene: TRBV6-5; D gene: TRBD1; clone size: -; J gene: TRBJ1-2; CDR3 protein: CASSYSITGDGGYTF; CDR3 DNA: TGTGCCAGCAGTTACTCGATAACAGGGGACGGCGGCTACACCTTC
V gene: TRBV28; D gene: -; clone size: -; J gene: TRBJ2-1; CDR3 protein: CASADSLNEQFF; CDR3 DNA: TGTGCCAGCGCCGACTCTCTAAATGAGCAGTTCTTC
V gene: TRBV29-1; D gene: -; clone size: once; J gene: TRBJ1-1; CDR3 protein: CSVDAGGTEAFF; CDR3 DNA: TGCAGCGTTGACGCGGGGGGGACTGAAGCTTTCTTT
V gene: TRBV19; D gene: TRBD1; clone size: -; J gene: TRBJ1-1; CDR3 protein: CASTIRDSPFAGAFF; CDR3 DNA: TGTGCCAGTACCATCCGGGACAGCCCGTTCGCGGGAGCTTTCTTT
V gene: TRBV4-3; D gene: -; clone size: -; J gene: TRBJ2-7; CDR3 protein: CASSQDKGYEQYF; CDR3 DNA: TGCGCCAGCAGCCAAGATAAGGGGTACGAGCAGTACTTC
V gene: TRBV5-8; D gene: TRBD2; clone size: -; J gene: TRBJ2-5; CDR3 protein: CASSPGLGQETQYF; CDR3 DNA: TGTGCCAGCAGCCCAGGACTAGGGCAAGAGACCCAGTACTTC
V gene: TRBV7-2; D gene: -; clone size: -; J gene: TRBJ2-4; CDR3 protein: CASSALGASNRWDIQYF; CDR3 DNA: TGTGCCAGCAGCGCCTTGGGGGCGTCAAATCGGTGGGACATTCAGTACTTC
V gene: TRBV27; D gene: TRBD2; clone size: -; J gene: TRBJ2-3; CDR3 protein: CASSVTSGSFTDTQYF; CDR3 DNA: TGTGCCAGCAGTGTGACTAGCGGGTCCTTCACAGATACGCAGTATTTT
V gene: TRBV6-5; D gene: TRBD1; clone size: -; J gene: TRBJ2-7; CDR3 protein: CASSYGDRPTYEQYF; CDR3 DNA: TGTGCCAGCAGTTATGGGGACAGACCAACCTACGAGCAGTACTTC
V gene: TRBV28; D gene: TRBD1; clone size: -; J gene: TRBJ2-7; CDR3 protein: CASSSTNRGLYEQYF; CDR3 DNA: TGTGCCAGCAGTTCTACTAACAGGGGGCTCTACGAGCAGTACTTC
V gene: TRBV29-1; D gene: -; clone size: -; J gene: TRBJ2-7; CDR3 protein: CSVDGGESSYEQYF; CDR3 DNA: TGCAGCGTTGACGGCGGGGAGAGCTCCTACGAGCAGTACTTC
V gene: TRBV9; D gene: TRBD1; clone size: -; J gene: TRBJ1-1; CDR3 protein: CASSVEGQGYAFF; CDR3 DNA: TGTGCCAGCAGCGTAGAGGGACAGGGGTACGCTTTCTTT
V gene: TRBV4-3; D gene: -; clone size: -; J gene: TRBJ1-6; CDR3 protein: CASSQDLEQGGNSPLHF; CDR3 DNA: TGCGCCAGCAGCCAAGATCTTGAGCAGGGTGGTAATTCACCCCTCCACTTT
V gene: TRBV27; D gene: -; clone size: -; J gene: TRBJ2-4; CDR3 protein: CASSLTAKNIQYF; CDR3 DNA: TGTGCCAGCAGTTTGACAGCAAAAAACATTCAGTACTTC
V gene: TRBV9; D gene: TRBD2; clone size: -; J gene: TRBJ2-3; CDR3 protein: CASSTDLAGVRDTQYF; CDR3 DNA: TGTGCCAGCAGCACCGACCTAGCGGGAGTGAGAGATACGCAGTATTTT
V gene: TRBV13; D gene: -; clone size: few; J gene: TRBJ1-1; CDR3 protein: CASSLERVPEAFF; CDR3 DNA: TGTGCCAGCAGCTTAGAGCGGGTACCCGAAGCTTTCTTT
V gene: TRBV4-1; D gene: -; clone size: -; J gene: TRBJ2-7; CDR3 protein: CASSQAEGGTYEQYF; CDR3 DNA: TGCGCCAGCAGCCAAGCAGAGGGAGGAACCTACGAGCAGTACTTC
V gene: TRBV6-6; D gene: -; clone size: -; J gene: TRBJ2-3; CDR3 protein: CASSYSNTDTQYF; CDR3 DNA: TGTGCCAGCAGTTACTCTAACACAGATACGCAGTATTTT
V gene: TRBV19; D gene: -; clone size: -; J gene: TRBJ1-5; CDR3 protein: CASSIRDSNQPQHF; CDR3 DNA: TGTGCCAGTAGTATTCGGGATAGCAATCAGCCCCAGCATTTT
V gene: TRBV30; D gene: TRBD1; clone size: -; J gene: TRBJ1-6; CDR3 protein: CAWRDRRNSPLHF; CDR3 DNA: TGTGCCTGGAGGGACAGGCGCAATTCACCCCTCCACTTT
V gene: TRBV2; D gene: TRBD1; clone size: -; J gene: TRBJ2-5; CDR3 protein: CASHRGTETQYF; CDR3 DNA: TGTGCCAGCCACAGGGGTACGGAGACCCAGTACTTC
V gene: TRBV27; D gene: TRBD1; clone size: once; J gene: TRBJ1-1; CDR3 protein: CASSPTGVLGTEAFF; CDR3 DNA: TGTGCCAGCAGTCCAACAGGGGTTTTGGGCACTGAAGCTTTCTTT
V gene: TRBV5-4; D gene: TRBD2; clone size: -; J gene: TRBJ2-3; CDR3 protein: CASSYPGSGGSDTQYF; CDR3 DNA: TGTGCCAGCAGCTACCCCGGGAGCGGGGGATCAGATACGCAGTATTTT
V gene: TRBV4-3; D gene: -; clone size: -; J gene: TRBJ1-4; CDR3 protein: CASSRLIKKDEKLFF; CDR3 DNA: TGCGCCAGCAGCCGACTAATTAAGAAGGATGAAAAACTGTTTTTT
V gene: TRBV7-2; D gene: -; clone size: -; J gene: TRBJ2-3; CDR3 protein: CASSFQGSTDTQYF; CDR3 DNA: TGTGCCAGCAGCTTTCAGGGTAGCACAGATACGCAGTATTTT
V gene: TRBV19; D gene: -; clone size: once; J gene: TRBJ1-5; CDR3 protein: CASSIGGVRRPQHF; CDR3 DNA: TGTGCCAGTAGTATAGGGGGGGTTCGGAGGCCCCAGCATTTT
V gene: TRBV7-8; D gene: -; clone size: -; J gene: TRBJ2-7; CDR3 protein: CASSLVGSSYEQYF; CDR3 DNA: TGTGCCAGCAGCTTAGTTGGGAGCTCCTACGAGCAGTACTTC
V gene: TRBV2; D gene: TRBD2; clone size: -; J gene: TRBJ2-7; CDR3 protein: CASRGTSGRAYEQYF; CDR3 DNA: TGTGCCAGCAGGGGTACTAGCGGGAGGGCCTACGAGCAGTACTTC
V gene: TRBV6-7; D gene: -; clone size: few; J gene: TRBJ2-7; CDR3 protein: CASSPSGQWIYEQYF; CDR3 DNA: TGTGCCAGCAGTCCCTCTGGACAGTGGATCTACGAGCAGTACTTC
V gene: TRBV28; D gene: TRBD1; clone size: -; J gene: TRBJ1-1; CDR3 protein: CASSLPGQTNTEAFF; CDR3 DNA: TGTGCCAGCAGTTTACCGGGACAGACGAACACTGAAGCTTTCTTT
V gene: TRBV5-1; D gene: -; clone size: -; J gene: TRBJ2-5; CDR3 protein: CASTYGNGAQETQYF; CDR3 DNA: TGCGCCAGCACATACGGGAACGGCGCACAAGAGACCCAGTACTTC
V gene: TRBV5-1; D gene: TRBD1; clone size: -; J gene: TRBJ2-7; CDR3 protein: CASSSSGGLAYEQYF; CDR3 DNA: TGCGCCAGCAGCTCCTCAGGGGGTCTTGCCTACGAGCAGTACTTC
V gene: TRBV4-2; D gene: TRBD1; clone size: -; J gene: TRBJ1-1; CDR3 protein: CASSQAKDRVRPEAFF; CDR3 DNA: TGTGCCAGCAGCCAAGCCAAGGACAGGGTACGACCTGAAGCTTTCTTT
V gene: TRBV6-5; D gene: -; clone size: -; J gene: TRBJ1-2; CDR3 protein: CASTWRGAEYGYTF; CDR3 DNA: TGTGCCAGCACCTGGCGGGGCGCGGAGTATGGCTACACCTTC
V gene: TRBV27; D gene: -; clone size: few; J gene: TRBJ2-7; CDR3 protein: CASSRQSLGEQYF; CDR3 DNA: TGTGCCAGCAGTCGACAATCACTAGGCGAGCAGTACTTC
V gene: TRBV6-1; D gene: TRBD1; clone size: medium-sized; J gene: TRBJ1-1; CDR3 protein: CASSPAATGVGFF; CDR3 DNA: TGTGCCAGCAGCCCGGCCGCGACAGGGGTGGGTTTCTTT
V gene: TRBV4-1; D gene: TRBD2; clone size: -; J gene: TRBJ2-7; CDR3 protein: CASSQGVAGALEQYF; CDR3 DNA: TGCGCCAGCAGCCAAGGGGTAGCGGGAGCCCTCGAGCAGTACTTC
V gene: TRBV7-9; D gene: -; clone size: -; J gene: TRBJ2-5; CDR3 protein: CASSHRDTYQETQYF; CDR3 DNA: TGTGCCAGCAGCCACAGGGATACCTACCAAGAGACCCAGTACTTC
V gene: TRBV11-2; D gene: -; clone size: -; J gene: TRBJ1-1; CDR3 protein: CASSPEDTEAFF; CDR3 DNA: TGTGCCAGCAGCCCCGAGGACACTGAAGCTTTCTTT
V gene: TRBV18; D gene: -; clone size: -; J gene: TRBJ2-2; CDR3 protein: CASPITRGPTNTGELFF; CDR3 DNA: TGTGCCAGCCCGATAACGCGGGGGCCTACGAACACCGGGGAGCTGTTTTTT
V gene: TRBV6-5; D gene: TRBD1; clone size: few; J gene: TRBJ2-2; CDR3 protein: CAIQGADTGELFF; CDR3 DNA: TGTGCCATCCAGGGGGCAGACACCGGGGAGCTGTTTTTT
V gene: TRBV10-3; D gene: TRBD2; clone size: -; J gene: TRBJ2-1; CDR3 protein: CAISFSGGAKNEQFF; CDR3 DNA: TGTGCCATCAGCTTCAGCGGGGGGGCTAAGAATGAGCAGTTCTTC